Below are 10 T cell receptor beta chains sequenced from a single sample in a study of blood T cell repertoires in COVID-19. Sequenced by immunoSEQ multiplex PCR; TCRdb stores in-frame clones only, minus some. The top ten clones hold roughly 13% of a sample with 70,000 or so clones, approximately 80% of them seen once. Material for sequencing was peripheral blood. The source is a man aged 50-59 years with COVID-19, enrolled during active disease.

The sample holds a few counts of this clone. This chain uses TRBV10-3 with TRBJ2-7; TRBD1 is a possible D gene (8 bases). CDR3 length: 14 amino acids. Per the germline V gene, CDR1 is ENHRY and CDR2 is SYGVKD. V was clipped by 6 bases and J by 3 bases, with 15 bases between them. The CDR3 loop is CAIRADREGYEQYF. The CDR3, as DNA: TGTGCCATCAGAGCGGACAGGGAGGGCTACGAGCAGTACTTC.

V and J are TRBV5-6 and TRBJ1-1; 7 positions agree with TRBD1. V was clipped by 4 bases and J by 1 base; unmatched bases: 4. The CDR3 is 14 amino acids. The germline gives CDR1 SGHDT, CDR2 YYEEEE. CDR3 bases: TGTGCCAGCAGCCCAAGACAGGGGAACACTGAAGCTTTCTTT. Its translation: CASSPRQGNTEAFF.

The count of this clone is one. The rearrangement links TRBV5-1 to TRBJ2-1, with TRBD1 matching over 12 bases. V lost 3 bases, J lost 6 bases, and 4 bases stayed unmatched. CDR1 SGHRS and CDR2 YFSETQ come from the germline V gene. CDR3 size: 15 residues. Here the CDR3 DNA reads TGCGCCAGCAGCTCCGGGACAGGGGGCCGCAATGAGCAGTTCTTC. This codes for CASSSGTGGRNEQFF.

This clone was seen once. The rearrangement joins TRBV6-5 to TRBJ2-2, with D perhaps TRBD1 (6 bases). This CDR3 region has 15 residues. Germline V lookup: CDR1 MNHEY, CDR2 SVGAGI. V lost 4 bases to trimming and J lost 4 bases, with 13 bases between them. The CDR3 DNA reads TGTGCCAGCAGTTCAGACAGGATGGGCACCGGGGAGCTGTTTTTT. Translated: CASSSDRMGTGELFF.

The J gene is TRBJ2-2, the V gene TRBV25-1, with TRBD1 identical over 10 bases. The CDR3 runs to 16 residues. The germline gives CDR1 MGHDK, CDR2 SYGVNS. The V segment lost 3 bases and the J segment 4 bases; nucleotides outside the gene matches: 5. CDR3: CASSDPGQGRTGELFF. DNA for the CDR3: TGTGCCAGCAGTGATCCGGGACAGGGGCGCACCGGGGAGCTGTTTTTT.

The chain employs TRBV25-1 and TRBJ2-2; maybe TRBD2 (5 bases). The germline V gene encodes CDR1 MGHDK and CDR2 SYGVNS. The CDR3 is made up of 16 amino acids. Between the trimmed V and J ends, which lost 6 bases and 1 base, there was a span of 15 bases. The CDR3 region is CASSRSVAQNTGELFF. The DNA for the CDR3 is TGTGCCAGCAGCAGGTCGGTAGCGCAGAACACCGGGGAGCTGTTTTTT. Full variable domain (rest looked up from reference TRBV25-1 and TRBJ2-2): EADIYQTPRYLVIGTGKKITLECSQTMGHDKMYWYQQDPGMELHLIHYSYGVNSTEKGDLSSESTVSRIRTEHFPLTLESARPSHTSQYLCASSRSVAQNTGELFFGEGSRLTVL.

The CDR3 spells CASSILTGTSGRKYNEQFF. The DNA of the CDR3 is TGTGCCAGCAGTATACTTACCGGGACTAGCGGGAGGAAGTACAATGAGCAGTTCTTC. V is TRBV28 and J is TRBJ2-1, with 15 positions matching TRBD2. Germline CDR1 reads MDHEN; CDR2 reads SYDVKM. The CDR3 consists of 19 residues. Trimming removed 5 bases from V and 4 bases from J; junction bases left unmatched: 12.

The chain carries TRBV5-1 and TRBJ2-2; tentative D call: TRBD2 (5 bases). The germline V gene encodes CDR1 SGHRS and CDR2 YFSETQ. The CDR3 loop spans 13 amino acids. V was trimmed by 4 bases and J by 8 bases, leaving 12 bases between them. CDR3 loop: CASSTQERGELFF. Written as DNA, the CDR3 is TGCGCCAGCAGCACCCAGGAGCGGGGGGAGCTGTTTTTT.

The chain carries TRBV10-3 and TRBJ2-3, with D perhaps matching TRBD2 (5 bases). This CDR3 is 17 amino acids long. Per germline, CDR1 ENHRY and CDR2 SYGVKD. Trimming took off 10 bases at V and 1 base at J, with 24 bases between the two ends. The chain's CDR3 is CANPNGLLDTRTDTQYF. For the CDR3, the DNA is TGTGCCAATCCGAATGGACTGCTAGACACCCGCACAGATACGCAGTATTTT.

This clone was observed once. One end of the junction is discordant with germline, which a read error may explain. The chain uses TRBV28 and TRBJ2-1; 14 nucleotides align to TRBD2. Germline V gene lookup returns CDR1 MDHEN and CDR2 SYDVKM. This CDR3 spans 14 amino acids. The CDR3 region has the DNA TGTGCCAGCAGTGCCCCGGGACTAGCGGGAGTACCGGTCTTC. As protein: CASSAPGLAGVPVF.